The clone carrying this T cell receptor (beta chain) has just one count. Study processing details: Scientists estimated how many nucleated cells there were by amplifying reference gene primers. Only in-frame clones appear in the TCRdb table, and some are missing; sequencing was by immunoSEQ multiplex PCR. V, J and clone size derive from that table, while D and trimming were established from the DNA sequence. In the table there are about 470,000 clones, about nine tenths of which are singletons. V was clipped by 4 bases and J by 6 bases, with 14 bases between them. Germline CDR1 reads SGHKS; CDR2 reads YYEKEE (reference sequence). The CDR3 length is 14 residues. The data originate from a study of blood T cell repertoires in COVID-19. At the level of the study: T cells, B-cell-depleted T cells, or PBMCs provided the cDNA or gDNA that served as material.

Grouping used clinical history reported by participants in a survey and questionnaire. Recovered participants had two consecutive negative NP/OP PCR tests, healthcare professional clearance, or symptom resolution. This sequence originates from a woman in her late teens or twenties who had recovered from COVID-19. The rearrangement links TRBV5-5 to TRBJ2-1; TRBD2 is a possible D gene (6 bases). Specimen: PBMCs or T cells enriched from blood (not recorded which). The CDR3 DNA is TGTGCCAGCAGCCCGGGATCCGGGAGCAATGAGCAGTTCTTC. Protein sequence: CASSPGSGSNEQFF.